Sequencing of this T cell receptor (beta chain) was carried out in a study of T cells in Graves' hyperthyroidism and ophthalmopathy. The wider study: At the time of initial diagnosis and before any treatment, peripheral blood was collected.

RNA transcripts were the template for amplifying TCR beta CDR3 regions. TCR CDR3 regions were first amplified by RT-PCR with HTBI primers. TCRdb fed the multiplex PCR reads into MiXCR, producing one record per CDR3 protein. The table has under 800,000 distinct CDR3 sequences, around 13% seen once. The CDR3 length is 14 residues. From germline, CDR1 is LNHDA and CDR2 SQIVND (reference sequence). The trim removed 1 base at V and 3 bases at J, leaving 0 bases unmatched. On this clonotype: Its antigen is currently unknown.

The study, taken as a whole, reports: Peripheral blood also featured most of the thyroid clonotypes expanded above 0.001.

Material: blood. The TCR sequence derives from a woman aged 18 to 35 with Graves' hyperthyroidism. The J gene is TRBJ2-1, the V gene TRBV19, with 7 bases that match TRBD1. CDR3 residues: CASSIGDSYNEQFF. The DNA of the CDR3 is TGTGCCAGTAGTATAGGGGACAGCTACAATGAGCAGTTCTTC.